A selection of T cell receptor beta chains follows, all from one sample in a study of preoperative IRX-2 immunotherapy in early breast cancer. Only in-frame clones appear in the TCRdb table, and some are missing; sequencing was by immunoSEQ multiplex PCR. The sample holds about 37,000 clones, 80% to 90% seen once. The source material was lymph node tissue, sampled after IRX-2 immunotherapy. These receptors came from a human donor with breast cancer. The conserved cysteine and the conserved F or W are not part of the CDR3 here. The D gene is left open where the match is weak.

TRBD2	TRBV6-8	TRBJ2-7	ASSYAGGVREQY
.	TRBV6-8	TRBJ2-3	ASSPDREDTDTQY
TRBD2	TRBV19	TRBJ2-3	ASSIAGGRTDTQY
TRBD1	TRBV6-8	TRBJ2-5	ASSYTGAVGQTKETQY
TRBD1	TRBV19	TRBJ2-7	ASSIGPGTGTYEQY
TRBD2	TRBV6-8	TRBJ2-1	ASKPTGGPINEQF
.	TRBV7-1	TRBJ1-1	ASSFQRDTEAF
.	TRBV28	TRBJ1-2	ASRGEGSGYGYT
.	TRBV7-6	TRBJ1-3	ASSQQTDSLNTIY
.	TRBV12-2	TRBJ2-2	ASQQTTSGGTNTGELF
.	TRBV19	TRBJ2-7	ASSIVDGGSYEQY
TRBD1	TRBV5-1	TRBJ1-1	ASSLKQGSENCTEAF
.	TRBV6-8	TRBJ1-3	ASSYRGARGNTIY
TRBD1	TRBV28	TRBJ2-7	ASSGRTGLPYEQY
TRBD1	TRBV6-8	TRBJ2-7	ASSTRTGAYEQY
.	TRBV5-1	TRBJ1-1	ASSLAQGTNTEAF
.	TRBV7-1	TRBJ1-3	ASSPRTGNTIY
.	TRBV5-1	TRBJ2-3	ASRQGQSTDTQY
.	TRBV19	TRBJ2-4	ASTGSLAKNIQY
TRBD1	TRBV11-3	TRBJ2-2	ASSQRDRGNTGELF
.	TRBV5-1	TRBJ1-6	ASSLNPQGTNSPLH
.	TRBV12-5	TRBJ1-1	ASKISGRTEAF
TRBD2	TRBV12-5	TRBJ2-2	ASGRGREGTGELF
.	TRBV18	TRBJ1-5	ASSQSTGPINQPQH
.	TRBV19	TRBJ1-5	ASSHGQPYQPQH
TRBD1	TRBV19	TRBJ1-2	ASSPRTGVGYT
.	TRBV19	TRBJ1-5	ASSILFSENQPQH
.	TRBV10-2	TRBJ1-1	ASTLTLQGTEAF
.	TRBV5-1	TRBJ1-6	ASTDLAQENSPLH
TRBD1	TRBV28	TRBJ1-2	ASSPDRGSGYT
.	TRBV6-8	TRBJ1-4	ASRYSTGRNEKLF
.	TRBV18	TRBJ2-1	ASSPRVWDYNEQF
.	TRBV6-8	TRBJ1-1	ASSLGRKGNTEAF
TRBD2	TRBV7-6	TRBJ2-1	ASSFNLAGLNEQF
.	TRBV19	TRBJ1-5	ASTDNSGLRKPQH
.	TRBV1	TRBJ2-2	ASSQDEGAGELF
.	TRBV6-8	TRBJ1-2	AISGIQGNYGYT
TRBD1	TRBV10-2	TRBJ1-6	ASRSGTESSPLH
.	TRBV5-1	TRBJ1-1	ASSLERTSSEAF
.	TRBV10-3	TRBJ2-5	AISEPGGGAKTQY
.	TRBV5-1	TRBJ2-2	ASSLRTSLNTGELF
TRBD1	TRBV5-1	TRBJ1-1	ASSIQGANTEAF
.	TRBV11-3	TRBJ1-6	ASSLVGAGDSPLH
.	TRBV6-4	TRBJ1-1	ASSPRLGGGTEAF
TRBD1	TRBV19	TRBJ1-5	ASKQGAPGIQPQH
.	TRBV11-3	TRBJ1-5	ASSAGTTSNQPQH
.	TRBV7-7	TRBJ2-3	ASSQDLGRLGGTDTQY
.	TRBV6-8	TRBJ1-5	ASRTGLYSNQPQH
.	TRBV6-7	TRBJ2-5	ASRPSPGRGQETQY
.	TRBV1	TRBJ1-4	ASSQDRGEKLF